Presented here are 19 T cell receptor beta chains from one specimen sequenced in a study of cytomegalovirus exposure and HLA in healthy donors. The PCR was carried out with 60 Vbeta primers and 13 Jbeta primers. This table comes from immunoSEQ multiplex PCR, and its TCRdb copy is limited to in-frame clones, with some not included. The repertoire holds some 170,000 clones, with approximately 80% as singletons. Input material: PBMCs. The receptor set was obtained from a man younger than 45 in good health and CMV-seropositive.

CDR3 sequence: CASSPQTSSGNTIYF. The CDR3 DNA reads TGTGCCAGCAGCCCCCAGACAAGCTCTGGAAACACCATATATTTT. The chain recombines TRBV9 with TRBJ1-3; D gene uncertain. Trimming shortened V by 4 bases and J by 0 bases, and 11 bases separated the two germline ends. CDR3 size: 15 residues. CDR1 is SGDLS, CDR2 YYNGEE, per germline.

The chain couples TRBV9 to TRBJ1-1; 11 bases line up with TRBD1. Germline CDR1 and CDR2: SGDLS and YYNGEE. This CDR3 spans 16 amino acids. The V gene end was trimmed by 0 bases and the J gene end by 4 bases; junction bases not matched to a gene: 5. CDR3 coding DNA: TGTGCCAGCAGCGTAGGGGTGGGGACAGGGGGCACTGAAGCTTTCTTT. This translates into CASSVGVGTGGTEAFF.

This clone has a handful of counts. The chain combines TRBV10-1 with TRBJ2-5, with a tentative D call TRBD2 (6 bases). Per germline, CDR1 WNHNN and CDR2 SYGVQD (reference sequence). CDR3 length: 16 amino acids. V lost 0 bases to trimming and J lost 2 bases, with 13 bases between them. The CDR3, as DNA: TGCGCCAGCAGTGAGTCGGCTAGCGCGGGTCAAGAGACCCAGTACTTC. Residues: CASSESASAGQETQYF.

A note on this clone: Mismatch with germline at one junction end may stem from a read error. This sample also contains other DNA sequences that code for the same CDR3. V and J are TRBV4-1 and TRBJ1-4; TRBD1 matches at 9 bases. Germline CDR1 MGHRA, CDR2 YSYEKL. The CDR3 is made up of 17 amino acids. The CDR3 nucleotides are TGCGCCAGTAGCCAAGAGGAACCCGGGACAGGGCTTGAAAAACTGTTTTTT. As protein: CASSQEEPGTGLEKLFF.

The DNA for the CDR3 is TGTGCCTGGATCCCCGGGCTAGCGGGCCACACCGGGGAGCTGTTTTTT. It encodes CAWIPGLAGHTGELFF. The genes are TRBV30 and TRBJ2-2; 8 positions agree with TRBD2. This CDR3 comprises 16 residues. Trimming removed 4 bases from V and 3 bases from J; junction bases left unmatched: 10. Per germline, CDR1 GTSNPN and CDR2 SVGIG (reference sequence).

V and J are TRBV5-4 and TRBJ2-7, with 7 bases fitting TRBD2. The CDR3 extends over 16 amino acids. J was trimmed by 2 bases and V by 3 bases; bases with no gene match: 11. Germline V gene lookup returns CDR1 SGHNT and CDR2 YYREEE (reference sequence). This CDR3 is CASSWGGSGPTYEQYF. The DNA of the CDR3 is TGTGCCAGCAGCTGGGGAGGGAGCGGTCCTACCTACGAGCAGTACTTC.

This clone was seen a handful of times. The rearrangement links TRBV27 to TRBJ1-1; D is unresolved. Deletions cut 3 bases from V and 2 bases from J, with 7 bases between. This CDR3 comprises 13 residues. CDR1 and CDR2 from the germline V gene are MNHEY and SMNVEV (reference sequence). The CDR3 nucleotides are TGTGCCAGCAGTTTCAACATAAACACTGAAGCTTTCTTT. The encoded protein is CASSFNINTEAFF.

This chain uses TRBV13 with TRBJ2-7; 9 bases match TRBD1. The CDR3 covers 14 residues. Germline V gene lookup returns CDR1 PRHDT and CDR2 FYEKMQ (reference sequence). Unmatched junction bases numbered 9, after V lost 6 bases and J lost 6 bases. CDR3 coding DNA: TGTGCCAGCAGGTCGACAGGGGGAATACTCGAGCAGTACTTC. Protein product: CASRSTGGILEQYF.

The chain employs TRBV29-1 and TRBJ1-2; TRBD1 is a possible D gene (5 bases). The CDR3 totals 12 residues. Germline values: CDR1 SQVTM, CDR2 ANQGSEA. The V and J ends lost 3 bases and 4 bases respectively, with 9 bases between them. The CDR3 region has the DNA TGCAGCGTTGATTCAGGGATCTATGGCTACACCTTC. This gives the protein CSVDSGIYGYTF. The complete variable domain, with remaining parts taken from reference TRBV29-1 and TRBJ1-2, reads SAVISQKPSRDICQRGTSLTIQCQVDSQVTMMFWYRQQPGQSLTLIATANQGSEATYESGFVIDKFPISRPNLTFSTLTVSNMSPEDSSIYLCSVDSGIYGYTFGSGTRLTVV.

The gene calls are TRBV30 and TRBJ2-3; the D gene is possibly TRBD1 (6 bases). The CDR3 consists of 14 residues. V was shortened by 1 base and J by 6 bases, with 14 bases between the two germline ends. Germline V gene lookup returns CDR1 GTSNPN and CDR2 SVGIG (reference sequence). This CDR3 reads CAWSAGTTADTQYF. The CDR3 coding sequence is TGTGCCTGGAGTGCCGGGACAACGGCGGATACGCAGTATTTT.

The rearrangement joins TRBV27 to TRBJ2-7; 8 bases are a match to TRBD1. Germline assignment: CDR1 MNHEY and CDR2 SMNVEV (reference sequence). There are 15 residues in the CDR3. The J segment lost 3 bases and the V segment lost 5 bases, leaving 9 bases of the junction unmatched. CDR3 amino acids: CASSPILTGVYEQYF. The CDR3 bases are TGTGCCAGCAGTCCCATCCTGACAGGGGTCTACGAGCAGTACTTC.

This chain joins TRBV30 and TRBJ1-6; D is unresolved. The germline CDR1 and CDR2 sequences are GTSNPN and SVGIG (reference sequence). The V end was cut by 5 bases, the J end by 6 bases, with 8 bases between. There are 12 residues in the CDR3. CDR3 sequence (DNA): TGTGCCTGGCTCCGGGGTAATTCACCCCTCCACTTT. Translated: CAWLRGNSPLHF.

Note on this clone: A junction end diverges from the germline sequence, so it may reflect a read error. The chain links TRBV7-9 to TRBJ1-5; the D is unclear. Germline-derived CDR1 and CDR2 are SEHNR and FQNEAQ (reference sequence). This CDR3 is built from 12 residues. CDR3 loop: CSSSLTNQPQHF. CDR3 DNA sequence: TGTTCCAGCAGCTTAACTAACCAGCCCCAGCATTTT.

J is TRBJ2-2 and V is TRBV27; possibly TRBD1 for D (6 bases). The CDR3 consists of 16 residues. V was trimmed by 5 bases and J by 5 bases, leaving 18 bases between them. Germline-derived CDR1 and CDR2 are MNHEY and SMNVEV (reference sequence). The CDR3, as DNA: TGTGCCAGCAGTCTGGAAGGGGGTTGGGTAACCGGGGAGCTGTTTTTT. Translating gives CASSLEGGWVTGELFF.

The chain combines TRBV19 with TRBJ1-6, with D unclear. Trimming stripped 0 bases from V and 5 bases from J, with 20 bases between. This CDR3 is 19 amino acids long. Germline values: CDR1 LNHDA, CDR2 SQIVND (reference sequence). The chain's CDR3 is CASSIDRLRQEGNNSPLHF. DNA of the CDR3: TGTGCCAGTAGTATAGATCGCCTCCGGCAGGAAGGAAATAATTCACCCCTCCACTTT.

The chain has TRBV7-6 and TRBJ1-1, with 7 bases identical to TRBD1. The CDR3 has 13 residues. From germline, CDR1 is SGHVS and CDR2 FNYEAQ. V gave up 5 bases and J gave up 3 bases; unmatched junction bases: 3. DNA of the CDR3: TGTGCCAGCAGCCAGACAGGGTACACTGAAGCTTTCTTT. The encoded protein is CASSQTGYTEAFF.

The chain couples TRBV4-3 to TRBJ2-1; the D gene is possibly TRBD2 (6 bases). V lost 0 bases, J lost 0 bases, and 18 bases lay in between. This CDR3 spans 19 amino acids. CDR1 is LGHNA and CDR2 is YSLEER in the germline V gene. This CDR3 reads CASSQEIGAGRTSYNEQFF. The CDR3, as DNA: TGCGCCAGCAGCCAAGAGATCGGGGCGGGGAGGACCTCCTACAATGAGCAGTTCTTC.

CDR3 amino acids: CASSSSGSSNQPQHF. In DNA, the CDR3 is TGTGCCAGCAGCTCGTCTGGCAGTAGCAATCAGCCCCAGCATTTT. The chain uses TRBV7-9 and TRBJ1-5; D unclear. V lost 4 bases and J lost 0, with 10 bases in between. There are 15 residues in the CDR3. Looked up from germline, CDR1 is SEHNR and CDR2 is FQNEAQ (reference sequence). The full variable domain, its missing parts supplied by reference TRBV7-9 and TRBJ1-5, is DTGVSQNPRHKITKRGQNVTFRCDPISEHNRLYWYRQTLGQGPEFLTYFQNEAQLEKSRLLSDRFSAERPKGSFSTLEIQRTEQGDSAMYLCASSSSGSSNQPQHFGDGTRLSIL.

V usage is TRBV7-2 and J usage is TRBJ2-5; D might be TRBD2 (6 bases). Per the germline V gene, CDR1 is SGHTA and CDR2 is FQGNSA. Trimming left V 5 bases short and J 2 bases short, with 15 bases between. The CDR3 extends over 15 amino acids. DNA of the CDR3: TGTGCCAGCAGCCCGGTGGCGGGGAGGCAAGAGACCCAGTACTTC. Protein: CASSPVAGRQETQYF. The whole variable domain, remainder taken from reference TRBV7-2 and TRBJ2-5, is GAGVSQSPSNKVTEKGKDVELRCDPISGHTALYWYRQSLGQGLEFLIYFQGNSAPDKSGLPSDRFSAERTGGSVSTLTIQRTQQEDSAVYLCASSPVAGRQETQYFGPGTRLLVL.